Listed below are T cell receptor beta chains from one sample, sequenced in a study of Ad26.COV2.S vaccination and SARS-CoV-2 variants. TCRdb's table, derived via immunoSEQ multiplex PCR, lists solely in-frame clones and lacks some. The table shows about 370,000 clones, with approximately 89% occurring only once. The specimen was peripheral blood, collected in a trial of Ad26.COV2.S vaccine versus placebo. The receptors derive from a person between 18 and 59 years old who received the Ad26.COV2.S COVID-19 vaccine or a placebo. Each CDR3 is given with its conserved first and last residue. The D gene is left open where the match is weak. Where a row states a size, it is once, few, many or the class of an expanded clone; other rows omit it.

D: TRBD2; V: TRBV6-2/TRBV6-3; size: few; J: TRBJ2-1; DNA: TGTGCCAGCAGTTACCCACTAGCGGGAGGCCCCAAAAATGAGCAGTTCTTC; CDR3: CASSYPLAGGPKNEQFF
D: -; V: TRBV5-4; size: -; J: TRBJ2-2; DNA: TGTGCCAGCAGACCGGAGGGGACCGGGGAGCTGTTTTTT; CDR3: CASRPEGTGELFF
D: -; V: TRBV30; size: -; J: TRBJ1-5; DNA: TGTGCCTGGAGTTCTGGAGGGATCGGTCGATACGGTCGGGTCAATCAGCCCCAGCATTTT; CDR3: CAWSSGGIGRYGRVNQPQHF
D: TRBD1; V: TRBV9; size: -; J: TRBJ1-2; DNA: TGTGCCAGCAGCGTAACTTTTGCACAGGGGGCGCAAGGCTACACCTTC; CDR3: CASSVTFAQGAQGYTF
D: -; V: TRBV5-1; size: -; J: TRBJ2-5; DNA: TGCGCCAGCAGCTTGTACCAAGAGACCCAGTACTTC; CDR3: CASSLYQETQYF
D: -; V: TRBV19; size: -; J: TRBJ1-4; DNA: TGTGCCAGTAGTAGGGCAACTAATGAAAAACTGTTTTTT; CDR3: CASSRATNEKLFF
D: -; V: TRBV5-6; size: few; J: TRBJ1-2; DNA: TGTGCCAGCAGCTTGGACGATGGCTACACCTTC; CDR3: CASSLDDGYTF
D: -; V: TRBV10-3; size: once; J: TRBJ2-7; DNA: TGTGCCATCAGTGAGAAGGAGGCGGGATACGAGCAGTACTTC; CDR3: CAISEKEAGYEQYF
D: -; V: TRBV28; size: -; J: TRBJ1-5; DNA: TGTGCCAGCAGTTTATTAGGGGATCAGCCCCAGCATTTT; CDR3: CASSLLGDQPQHF
D: -; V: TRBV7-3; size: -; J: TRBJ1-6; DNA: TGTGCCAGCAGCTTAAACGGACTTTTTCGGGGGGATTATAATTCACCCCTCCACTTT; CDR3: CASSLNGLFRGDYNSPLHF
D: -; V: TRBV27; size: -; J: TRBJ1-5; DNA: TGTGCCAGCAGTCCCGGGTGGGGGGCTAGTCAGCCCCAGCATTTT; CDR3: CASSPGWGASQPQHF
D: -; V: TRBV5-1; size: -; J: TRBJ1-2; DNA: TGCGCCAGCAGCATTGGACCGGAATATGGCTACACCTTC; CDR3: CASSIGPEYGYTF
D: -; V: TRBV28; size: -; J: TRBJ2-2; DNA: TGTGCCAGCAGTCCCCGTTCGGTTGGTCCCACCGGGGAGCTGTTTTTT; CDR3: CASSPRSVGPTGELFF
D: TRBD1; V: TRBV28; size: -; J: TRBJ1-5; DNA: TGTGCCAGCAGTTTGAGGACAGGGGGGAATAGCAATCAGCCCCAGCATTTT; CDR3: CASSLRTGGNSNQPQHF
D: -; V: TRBV7-3; size: -; J: TRBJ1-1; DNA: TGTGCCAGCAGCCCTTACCGGGACGGTGAAGCTTTCTTT; CDR3: CASSPYRDGEAFF